The present T cell receptor (beta chain) was sequenced within a study of T cell repertoires in cytomegalovirus infection. In the study overall: The authors relied on CMV epitopes, both recently identified HLA-C-restricted and well-studied HLA-B-restricted. CMV infection plus the matching HLA type was flagged by public TCR beta signatures.

TCRdb recomputed calls from the reads with MiXCR, one row per CDR3 protein. This repertoire shows 350,000 to 400,000 distinct CDR3 sequences, around a third found once; its top ten account for roughly 13%. With 2 bases clipped from V and 2 bases from J, the junction kept 6 bases outside the gene matches. The germline gives CDR1 MNHEY, CDR2 SVGEGT. The CDR3 has 16 residues. In the case of this clonotype: Its target is unknown.

The study's findings and limits: It was HLA-C-restricted CMV-specific TCR beta clonotypes that dominated the response ex vivo.

The clonotype originates from a human donor in good health (CMV status not recorded). Some clones in this sample may be carry-over from other donors' samples. The sequencing here drew on cultured PBMCs, taken from culture after CMV antigen stimulation. The chain couples TRBV6-2 or TRBV6-3 to TRBJ1-1; TRBD1 agrees at 9 bases. The CDR3, as DNA: TGTGCCAGCAGTTACCCTACAGGGGGCATAAACACTGAAGCTTTCTTT. Protein product: CASSYPTGGINTEAFF.